What follows are 30 T cell receptor beta chains derived from one specimen sequenced in a study of cytomegalovirus exposure and HLA in healthy donors. PCR involved 60 Vbeta and 13 Jbeta primers. Assay: immunoSEQ multiplex PCR; the TCRdb copy retains only in-frame clones and omits some. The sample gives around 150,000 clones, approximately 77% of which show up once; roughly 7.3% is in the top ten. The specimen sequenced was PBMCs. These receptors were taken from a male donor in good health and CMV-seropositive.

J is TRBJ2-3 and V is TRBV4-1; D not certain. This CDR3 comprises 14 residues. V dropped 3 bases and J dropped 3 bases, with 10 bases sitting between them. CDR1 is MGHRA, CDR2 YSYEKL, per germline. CDR3 in amino acids: CASSHYLETDTQYF. CDR3 nucleotides: TGCGCCAGCAGCCATTATCTAGAAACAGATACGCAGTATTTT.

CDR3 amino acids: CASSFEGAPFYGYTF. The CDR3 bases are TGTGCCAGCAGCTTTGAGGGGGCCCCTTTCTATGGCTACACCTTC. The V call is TRBV7-2, the J call TRBJ1-2; TRBD1 agrees at 7 bases. From germline, CDR1 is SGHTA and CDR2 FQGNSA. Trimming cost V 3 bases and J 4 bases; bases outside gene matches: 8. The CDR3 spans 15 residues.

The gene calls are TRBV4-1 and TRBJ2-7; maybe TRBD2 (6 bases). Germline assignment: CDR1 MGHRA and CDR2 YSYEKL. The length of the CDR3 is 15 residues. V was cut by 2 bases and J by 2 bases, with 13 bases left in between. The CDR3 reads CASSQRWGGTYEQYF. CDR3 coding DNA: TGCGCCAGCAGCCAAAGATGGGGCGGGACCTACGAGCAGTACTTC.

The CDR3 is CASSPTGTGGYEQYF. In DNA form, the CDR3 reads TGTGCCAGCTCACCAACCGGGACAGGGGGCTACGAGCAGTACTTC. The V and J genes are TRBV18 and TRBJ2-7; 11 bases are a match to TRBD1. The CDR3 is 15 residues long. In germline, CDR1 is KGHSH, CDR2 LQKENI. J was trimmed by 3 bases and V by 2 bases; bases with no gene match: 3.

V is TRBV5-1 and J is TRBJ2-7, with 9 bases that match TRBD2. The CDR3 consists of 15 residues. V lost 0 bases and J lost 4; bases outside the gene matches: 5. In germline, CDR1 is SGHRS, CDR2 YFSETQ. In nucleotides, the CDR3 is TGCGCCAGCAGCTTGGGGCTAGCGGGGACTTACGAGCAGTACTTC. Translating gives CASSLGLAGTYEQYF.

V and J are TRBV5-1 and TRBJ2-3, with 10 bases lining up with TRBD1. CDR1 and CDR2 from the germline V gene are SGHRS and YFSETQ. V was pared by 5 bases and J by 5 bases, with 8 bases of the junction left unmatched. The CDR3 sequence is 15 residues long. CDR3 coding DNA: TGCGCCAGCAGTTATGGACAGGGGGATGGAGATACGCAGTATTTT. Its translation: CASSYGQGDGDTQYF.

CDR3 sequence reads: CASSHPGGREAFF. The CDR3 DNA follows: TGCGCCAGCAGCCATCCTGGAGGGCGTGAAGCTTTCTTT. The chain uses TRBV4-1 and TRBJ1-1; D unresolved. The V gene lost 3 bases and the J gene lost 7 bases, with 12 bases spanning the gap. In germline, CDR1 is MGHRA, CDR2 YSYEKL. This CDR3 spans 13 amino acids.

This sequence joins TRBV19 and TRBJ2-3; D not certain. V shed 1 base and J shed 1 base, with 6 bases lying between them. Germline V lookup: CDR1 LNHDA, CDR2 SQIVND (reference sequence). There are 14 residues in the CDR3. The CDR3 protein is CASSIGSGTDTQYF. In DNA form, the CDR3 reads TGTGCCAGTAGTATAGGGTCAGGCACAGATACGCAGTATTTT.

V usage is TRBV6-6 and J usage is TRBJ1-2, with D tentatively TRBD1 (5 bases). Germline V gene sequence: CDR1 MNHNY, CDR2 SVGAGI (reference sequence). V lost 7 bases and J 4 bases, leaving 13 bases between the germline ends. The CDR3 totals 13 residues. CDR3 loop: CASTPGGSYGYTF. In nucleotides, the CDR3 is TGTGCCAGCACTCCGGGGGGATCCTATGGCTACACCTTC.

A note on this clone: One end of the junction does not line up with germline, which may come from a read error. This chain links TRBV25-1 with TRBJ1-2; possibly TRBD1 for D (6 bases). Germline values: CDR1 MGHDK, CDR2 SYGVNS. The CDR3 loop spans 11 amino acids. CDR3: CASTEGGNVSF. The CDR3 nucleotides are TGTGCCAGCACCGAGGGGGGGAACGTCTCCTTC.

The chain has TRBV9 and TRBJ2-6; the match to TRBD2 covers 8 bases. From germline, CDR1 is SGDLS and CDR2 YYNGEE. V lost 0 bases, J lost 4 bases, and 18 bases stayed unmatched. The CDR3 is made up of 21 amino acids. The CDR3 coding sequence is TGTGCCAGCAGCGTAGCTCCCCGCTCTAGCGGGCCCCTTCCCGGGGCCAACGTCCTGACTTTC. This gives the protein CASSVAPRSSGPLPGANVLTF.

This sequence joins TRBV15 and TRBJ2-3, with TRBD2 matching over 11 bases. Unmatched junction bases numbered 12, after V lost 4 bases and J lost 12 bases. The germline V gene has CDR1 LNHNV and CDR2 YYDKDF (reference sequence). CDR3 length: 15 amino acids. The CDR3 DNA sequence: TGTGCCACCAGCATGGCTAGCGGGGGGCGTCGGAACCAGTATTTT. This translates into CATSMASGGRRNQYF.

The chain combines TRBV4-2 with TRBJ1-5; 9 nucleotides agree with TRBD1. Germline V gene lookup returns CDR1 LGHNA and CDR2 YNFKEQ. V trimming: 4 bases; J trimming: 2 bases; junction bases outside the gene matches: 9. This CDR3 has 17 residues. The CDR3 protein is CASSPLYRGQGNQPQHF. CDR3 nucleotide sequence: TGTGCCAGCAGCCCCCTCTACAGGGGGCAAGGCAATCAGCCCCAGCATTTT.

This chain connects TRBV25-1 to TRBJ1-2; possibly TRBD1 for D (5 bases). The V end lost 4 bases, the J end lost 4 bases, and 10 bases lay between the germline ends. The length of the CDR3 is 13 residues. Germline CDR1 and CDR2: MGHDK and SYGVNS. The CDR3 DNA is TGTGCCAGCAGTGCTAAACAGGCCTATGGCTACACCTTC. This translates into CASSAKQAYGYTF.

The V call is TRBV30, the J call TRBJ1-2; weak D call: TRBD1 (6 bases). The CDR3 length is 11 residues. V gave up 5 bases and J gave up 5 bases, with 9 bases separating them. Germline V gene lookup returns CDR1 GTSNPN and CDR2 SVGIG (reference sequence). CDR3: CAWVRGYGYTF. In nucleotides, the CDR3 is TGTGCCTGGGTGAGGGGGTATGGCTACACCTTC.

This chain uses TRBV6-1 with TRBJ2-5, with 9 bases matching TRBD2. The CDR3 loop spans 16 amino acids. With 0 bases clipped from V and 3 bases from J, the junction kept 5 bases outside the gene matches. Germline V gives CDR1 MNHNS, CDR2 SASEGT. CDR3 protein: CASSEAASGAKETQYF. The CDR3, as DNA: TGTGCCAGCAGTGAAGCCGCTAGCGGGGCCAAAGAGACCCAGTACTTC.

This chain links TRBV5-6 with TRBJ1-2, with TRBD1 matching over 8 bases. Trimming at V came to 4 bases and at J to 8 bases, leaving 7 bases not matched to a gene. The CDR3 contains 13 residues. The V gene's germline CDR1 is SGHDT and CDR2 YYEEEE. CDR3 DNA: TGTGCCAGCAGCGTGGACAGGGCATTCGGCTACACCTTC. Amino acids: CASSVDRAFGYTF.

This clone was seen a handful of times. The chain couples TRBV9 to TRBJ1-1, with D perhaps matching TRBD1 (5 bases). The CDR3 contains 14 residues. V was cut by 4 bases and J by 7 bases, with 17 bases left in between. The V gene's germline CDR1 is SGDLS and CDR2 YYNGEE. CDR3 sequence reads: CASSLRGNMGEAFF. CDR3 DNA sequence: TGTGCCAGCAGCTTGCGGGGGAACATGGGTGAAGCTTTCTTT.

The chain links TRBV5-8 to TRBJ2-7, with TRBD1 matching 7 bases. Germline CDR1 and CDR2: SGHTS and YDEGEE. The length of the CDR3 is 15 residues. The ends lost 3 bases at V and 0 bases at J; junction bases unmatched: 6. The CDR3 spells CASSSGQAGSYEQYF. CDR3 bases: TGTGCCAGCAGCTCCGGACAGGCCGGCTCCTACGAGCAGTACTTC.

The V gene is TRBV7-8, the J gene TRBJ1-2; D is ambiguous. The CDR3 runs 15 residues. V dropped 0 bases and J dropped 5 bases, with 13 bases sitting between them. Germline V gene sequence: CDR1 SGHVS, CDR2 FQNEAQ. In DNA, the CDR3 is TGTGCCAGCAGCTTAGCGAATTGGGGAGGATATGGCTACACCTTC. Translation gives CASSLANWGGYGYTF.

This sequence joins TRBV6-6 and TRBJ1-5; D is possibly TRBD1 (5 bases). V was shortened by 6 bases and J by 4 bases, with 13 bases between the two germline ends. CDR1 MNHNY and CDR2 SVGAGI come from the germline V gene (reference sequence). This CDR3 is 14 amino acids long. The CDR3 DNA is TGTGCCAGCAGGACAAGGGGAGGGAATCAGCCCCAGCATTTT. It is translated as CASRTRGGNQPQHF.

V is TRBV19 and J is TRBJ2-1, with 10 bases fitting TRBD2. CDR1 and CDR2 (germline): LNHDA, SQIVND (reference sequence). The trim removed 6 bases at V and 6 bases at J, leaving 8 bases unmatched. The CDR3 contains 15 residues. The CDR3 protein is CASSALAGARNEQFF. In DNA form, the CDR3 reads TGTGCCAGTAGCGCTCTAGCGGGGGCTCGCAATGAGCAGTTCTTC.

The chain recombines TRBV6-5 with TRBJ2-2, with a tentative D call TRBD2 (5 bases). Trimming removed 4 bases at V and 7 bases at J, with 7 bases between. Looked up from germline, CDR1 is MNHEY and CDR2 is SVGAGI. This CDR3 comprises 12 residues. The DNA for the CDR3 is TGTGCCAGCAGTTTAGGAGGCGGGGAGCTGTTTTTT. It codes for CASSLGGGELFF.

The genes are TRBV7-3 and TRBJ1-1, with 8 positions matching TRBD1. From germline, CDR1 is SGHTA and CDR2 FQGTGA. The CDR3 length is 14 residues. Losses at the gene ends were 5 bases for V and 8 bases for J; bases not matched to a gene: 10. The CDR3 DNA follows: TGTGCCAGCAGCCCAGGACTCGGACAGGGAGAAGCTTTCTTT. Translation: CASSPGLGQGEAFF.

The V gene is TRBV5-1, the J gene TRBJ1-2; possibly TRBD1 for D (6 bases). Germline-derived CDR1 and CDR2 are SGHRS and YFSETQ. V dropped 3 bases and J dropped 4 bases, with 13 bases sitting between them. The CDR3 runs 14 residues. CDR3 sequence: CASSWTQGGYGYTF. The CDR3 DNA reads TGCGCCAGCAGCTGGACACAGGGCGGCTATGGCTACACCTTC.

The V gene is TRBV7-9, the J gene TRBJ1-2, with TRBD1 as a possible D gene (5 bases). The V end was cut by 3 bases, the J end by 4 bases, with 24 bases between. From germline, CDR1 is SEHNR and CDR2 FQNEAQ (reference sequence). The length of the CDR3 is 18 residues. The CDR3 spells CASSLSSVVDRASYGYTF. The CDR3, as DNA: TGTGCCAGCAGCTTGTCTAGCGTTGTTGACAGAGCGAGCTATGGCTACACCTTC. Combining the CDR3 with reference TRBV7-9 and TRBJ1-2 gives the whole variable domain DTGVSQNPRHKITKRGQNVTFRCDPISEHNRLYWYRQTLGQGPEFLTYFQNEAQLEKSRLLSDRFSAERPKGSFSTLEIQRTEQGDSAMYLCASSLSSVVDRASYGYTFGSGTRLTVV.

V usage is TRBV13 and J usage is TRBJ1-3; no clear D. The CDR3 is 14 residues long. V gave up 5 bases and J gave up 8 bases, with 16 bases separating them. Germline-derived CDR1 and CDR2 are PRHDT and FYEKMQ (reference sequence). The CDR3 reads CASSHVDKTDTIYF. DNA of the CDR3: TGTGCCAGCAGCCACGTAGACAAGACCGACACCATATATTTT. Full variable domain (rest looked up from reference TRBV13 and TRBJ1-3): AAGVIQSPRHLIKEKRETATLKCYPIPRHDTVYWYQQGPGQDPQFLISFYEKMQSDKGSIPDRFSAQQFSDYHSELNMSSLELGDSALYFCASSHVDKTDTIYFGEGSWLTVV.

The chain uses TRBV29-1 and TRBJ2-2, with a tentative D call TRBD1 (5 bases). Trimming stripped 3 bases from V and 6 bases from J, with 14 bases between. CDR1 is SQVTM, CDR2 ANQGSEA, per germline. CDR3 size: 14 residues. Here the CDR3 reads CSVENPGMPGELFF. For the CDR3, the DNA is TGCAGCGTTGAGAATCCAGGGATGCCCGGGGAGCTGTTTTTT.

This chain connects TRBV15 to TRBJ1-1; no reliable D call. The CDR3 runs 13 residues. Germline CDR1 reads LNHNV; CDR2 reads YYDKDF (reference sequence). Between the trimmed V and J ends, which lost 0 bases and 6 bases, there was a span of 8 bases. The CDR3 loop is CATSRDMAAEAFF. The CDR3 nucleotides read TGTGCCACCAGCAGAGATATGGCGGCTGAAGCTTTCTTT. The full variable domain, in which reference TRBV15 and TRBJ1-1 provide the parts outside the CDR3, is DAMVIQNPRYQVTQFGKPVTLSCSQTLNHNVMYWYQQKSSQAPKLLFHYYDKDFNNEADTPDNFQSRRPNTSFCFLDIRSPGLGDTAMYLCATSRDMAAEAFFGQGTRLTVV.

V and J are TRBV5-1 and TRBJ2-3, with a tentative D call TRBD1 (5 bases). This CDR3 is 13 amino acids long. V was pared by 6 bases and J by 0 bases, with 8 bases between. From germline, CDR1 is SGHRS and CDR2 YFSETQ. CDR3 bases: TGCGCCAGCAATCCAGGGAGCACAGATACGCAGTATTTT. The encoded protein is CASNPGSTDTQYF.